This is a list of T cell receptor beta chains from one sample in a study of cytomegalovirus exposure and HLA in healthy donors. Sequencing used immunoSEQ multiplex PCR; TCRdb keeps in-frame clones, though not all of them. Among some 150,000 clones listed, approximately 80% were seen once. The sequencing sample was made of PBMCs. Every receptor here comes from a male donor in good health and CMV-seronegative. CDR3s include the opening cysteine and the closing phenylalanine or tryptophan. The D gene is left open where the match is weak. Size is omitted from some rows. Given values are once, few, many or a class for expanded clones.

j_call,v_call,clone_size,d_call,cdr3_nt,cdr3_aa
TRBJ2-1,TRBV5-1,-,TRBD2,TGCGCCAGCCGTCATTGGGAGGGGAACAATGAGCAGTTCTTC,CASRHWEGNNEQFF
TRBJ1-2,TRBV5-4,-,-,TGTGCCAGCACAGGGTTCCAAAACTATGGCTACACCTTC,CASTGFQNYGYTF
TRBJ2-1,TRBV6-5,-,TRBD1,TGTGCCAGCAGTTATGGAAGACAGGGAATTAATGAGCAGTTCTTC,CASSYGRQGINEQFF
TRBJ2-3,TRBV5-1,-,TRBD1,TGCGCCAGCATGGAAAGGACAGGGATGGAAGCAGATACGCAGTATTTT,CASMERTGMEADTQYF
TRBJ1-5,TRBV18,-,TRBD1,TGTGCCAGCTCACCACAACAGGGGGCCAATCAGCCCCAGCATTTT,CASSPQQGANQPQHF
TRBJ1-5,TRBV7-2,-,-,TGTGCCAGCAGCTTGGACACCCTAAATCAGCCCCAGCATTTT,CASSLDTLNQPQHF
TRBJ2-7,TRBV27,once,-,TGTGCCAGCCAGACTGCAAGCTCCTACGAGCAGTACTTC,CASQTASSYEQYF
TRBJ1-2,TRBV18,-,-,TGTGCCAGCTCACCAACCGGGGTGTACTATGGCTACACCTTC,CASSPTGVYYGYTF
TRBJ2-7,TRBV4-1,-,TRBD1,TGCGCCAGCAGCCGAACCGGGACAGGGGTCGAGCAGTACTTC,CASSRTGTGVEQYF
TRBJ1-6,TRBV27,-,-,TGTGCCAGCAGTCCCCGCGATGGTTCACCCCTCCACTTT,CASSPRDGSPLHF
TRBJ2-1,TRBV15,-,-,TGTGCCACCAGCAGAGCGGGGTCATCCTACAATGAGCAGTTCTTC,CATSRAGSSYNEQFF
TRBJ1-5,TRBV6-5,-,-,TGTGCCAGCAGTTCGTCAGGCAATAGCAATCAGCCCCAGCATTTT,CASSSSGNSNQPQHF
TRBJ2-1,TRBV2,-,TRBD2,TGTGCCAGCAGTGAAGAGGGAGTTGCGGGAGGCCCGGGGTTCTTC,CASSEEGVAGGPGFF
TRBJ2-7,TRBV6-5,-,TRBD2,TGTGCCAGCACATGGGGGGGGGTTGAATACGAGCAGTACTTC,CASTWGGVEYEQYF
TRBJ2-1,TRBV9,-,-,TGTGCCAGCAGTGTCGCCTACAATGAGCAGTTCTTC,CASSVAYNEQFF
TRBJ2-2,TRBV5-4,-,-,TGTGCCGGGGGGGCGGACAGGGATAGCACCGGGGAGCTGTTTTTT,CAGGADRDSTGELFF
TRBJ1-1,TRBV5-1,-,TRBD1,TGCGCCAGCAGCTTCGGACAGGGTATGAACACTGAAGCTTTCTTT,CASSFGQGMNTEAFF
TRBJ2-1,TRBV5-1,-,TRBD2,TGCGCCAGCAGCTTAGCGCCCTCTAGCGGTGAGCAGTTCTTC,CASSLAPSSGEQFF
TRBJ2-3,TRBV7-8,-,TRBD2,TGTGCCAGCAAAACCCTCAGCGGGGCTAGCACAGATACGCAGTATTTT,CASKTLSGASTDTQYF
TRBJ2-5,TRBV7-2,-,TRBD2,TGTGCCAGCAGCGCCGTAGCGGGGGAGGACGGGGAGACCCAGTACTTC,CASSAVAGEDGETQYF
TRBJ2-1,TRBV9,-,-,TGTGCCAGCAGCGTAAGGGGATTTGAGCAGTTCTTC,CASSVRGFEQFF
TRBJ1-2,TRBV7-2,-,-,TGTGCCAGCAGCTTAGCGCTGAGAGGGTACTTC,CASSLALRGYF
TRBJ2-5,TRBV29-1,-,TRBD2,TGCAGCGTTGTTCGGCTAGCGGGTTACCAAGAGACCCAGTACTTC,CSVVRLAGYQETQYF
TRBJ2-3,TRBV6-6,-,TRBD2,TGTGCCAGCAGTCTCAGCGGGGGGGCTGGCACAGATACGCAGTATTTT,CASSLSGGAGTDTQYF
TRBJ2-5,TRBV2,-,TRBD1,TGTGCCAGCAGTCCGGACAGGGGGGACCAGACCCAGTACTTC,CASSPDRGDQTQYF
TRBJ1-6,TRBV6-4,-,TRBD1,TGTGCCAGCAGTGACTCGACAGGGGATAATTCACCCCTCCACTTT,CASSDSTGDNSPLHF
TRBJ2-7,TRBV13,-,TRBD1,TGTGCCAGCAGCACGCGGACAGGGGGCATCTACGAGCAGTACTTC,CASSTRTGGIYEQYF
TRBJ2-1,TRBV25-1,-,TRBD1,TGTGCCAGCAGTAACTCGGACAGGGGTTTGGGGAATGAGCAGTTCTTC,CASSNSDRGLGNEQFF
TRBJ1-5,TRBV7-2,-,-,TGTGCCAGCAGCAGGGGTATCGCCCAGCCCCAGCATTTT,CASSRGIAQPQHF
TRBJ1-4,TRBV28,-,-,TGTGCCAGCAGAGGGGGAGGGGGAGGTGAAAAACTGTTTTTT,CASRGGGGGEKLFF
TRBJ1-5,TRBV11-2,-,-,TGTGCCAGCAGCTTAGAAAGGAGTCAGCCCCAGCATTTT,CASSLERSQPQHF
TRBJ1-2,TRBV5-6,-,TRBD1,TGTGCCAGCAGCCGAGGGCAGACAGGGGGTCTCGATGGCTACACCTTC,CASSRGQTGGLDGYTF
TRBJ2-7,TRBV12-5,-,-,TGTGCTAGTGGACCAGGAGGAGCCTACGAGCAGTACTTC,CASGPGGAYEQYF
TRBJ2-2,TRBV11-3,-,-,TGTGCCAGCAGCTTAGCGGGGGCGAACACCGGGGAGCTGTTTTTT,CASSLAGANTGELFF
TRBJ1-1,TRBV6-5,-,TRBD1,TGTGCCACCGAAGGGGACAGTCACACCGAAGCTTTCTTT,CATEGDSHTEAFF